The 26 T cell receptor beta chains below were found in one sample sequenced in a study of cytomegalovirus exposure and HLA in healthy donors. The PCR was carried out with 60 Vbeta primers and 13 Jbeta primers. Repertoires were generated with immunoSEQ multiplex PCR, while TCRdb's copy carries only in-frame clones and drops some. The sample lists 150,000 to 200,000 clones, roughly four fifths seen once, with under 2% in the top ten. Specimen: PBMCs. These TCRs come from a man younger than 35 in good health and CMV-seronegative.

The J gene is TRBJ1-2, the V gene TRBV5-4; 8 bases agree with TRBD1. CDR1 is SGHNT and CDR2 is YYREEE in the germline V gene (reference sequence). The V and J ends lost 4 bases and 6 bases, in that order; junction bases with no gene match: 11. CDR3 size: 15 residues. The CDR3 here is CASSNRGSGDHGYTF. The DNA for the CDR3 is TGTGCCAGCAGCAACAGGGGGTCCGGCGATCATGGCTACACCTTC. The variable domain in full, completed from reference TRBV5-4 and TRBJ1-2, reads ETGVTQSPTHLIKTRGQQVTLRCSSQSGHNTVSWYQQALGQGPQFIFQYYREEENGRGNFPPRFSGLQFPNYSSELNVNALELDDSALYLCASSNRGSGDHGYTFGSGTRLTVV.

The chain recombines TRBV4-1 with TRBJ1-6; 10 bases agree with TRBD1. The CDR3 has 20 amino acids. The ends lost 0 bases at V and 13 bases at J; junction bases unmatched: 21. Germline V gives CDR1 MGHRA, CDR2 YSYEKL. For the CDR3, the DNA is TGCGCCAGCAGCCAAGATTTTGCACGTCTCAAGGGACAGGGGCCCTTTCCCCTCCACTTT. Translating gives CASSQDFARLKGQGPFPLHF.

The chain employs TRBV5-1 and TRBJ2-2; TRBD1 is a possible D gene (5 bases). This CDR3 contains 15 residues. Germline V CDR1 and CDR2: SGHRS, YFSETQ. V lost 0 bases, J lost 1 base, and 7 bases lay in between. CDR3 protein: CASSLGGQNTGELFF. CDR3 nucleotide sequence: TGCGCCAGCAGCTTGGGGGGCCAGAACACCGGGGAGCTGTTTTTT.

V is TRBV5-1 and J is TRBJ1-2; a weak D match, TRBD1 (5 bases). The germline V gene encodes CDR1 SGHRS and CDR2 YFSETQ. The CDR3 is 13 amino acids. Trimming stripped 3 bases from V and 8 bases from J, with 14 bases between. Written as DNA, the CDR3 is TGCGCCAGCAGCTCTGACCTTCAGGGAGGCTACACCTTC. This sequence encodes CASSSDLQGGYTF.

V and J are TRBV28 and TRBJ1-2; 8 nucleotides line up with TRBD1. This CDR3 contains 15 residues. The junction had 6 bases not matched to a gene; V was cut back by 1 base and J by 5 bases. Germline CDR1 MDHEN, CDR2 SYDVKM. CDR3 region: CASSLSDRGGYGYTF. The DNA of the CDR3 is TGTGCCAGCAGTTTATCCGACAGGGGAGGGTATGGCTACACCTTC.

The chain combines TRBV7-8 with TRBJ2-1, with 10 bases fitting TRBD2. The J segment lost 2 bases and the V segment lost 4 bases, leaving 5 bases of the junction unmatched. The germline gives CDR1 SGHVS, CDR2 FQNEAQ. The CDR3 consists of 16 residues. CDR3 bases: TGTGCCAGCAGCTCCGGACTAGCGGTGACCTACAATGAGCAGTTCTTC. Encoded protein: CASSSGLAVTYNEQFF.

The chain uses TRBV7-2 and TRBJ2-5; 9 bases align to TRBD2. The germline gives CDR1 SGHTA, CDR2 FQGNSA. CDR3 size: 16 residues. The V and J ends lost 5 bases and 7 bases, in that order; junction bases with no gene match: 14. The CDR3 is CASSADSPAGGGTQYF. As DNA, the CDR3 is TGTGCCAGCAGCGCCGACTCGCCAGCGGGGGGTGGGACCCAGTACTTC. The full variable domain, rest sourced from reference TRBV7-2 and TRBJ2-5, is GAGVSQSPSNKVTEKGKDVELRCDPISGHTALYWYRQSLGQGLEFLIYFQGNSAPDKSGLPSDRFSAERTGGSVSTLTIQRTQQEDSAVYLCASSADSPAGGGTQYFGPGTRLLVL.

This clone was counted a few times. This chain connects TRBV5-4 to TRBJ1-2; 7 bases agree with TRBD1. There are 14 residues in the CDR3. Germline V gene lookup returns CDR1 SGHNT and CDR2 YYREEE (reference sequence). V was clipped by 4 bases and J by 5 bases; unmatched bases: 8. The CDR3 is CASSGPGQPYGYTF. The CDR3 DNA reads TGTGCCAGCAGCGGACCGGGACAGCCTTATGGCTACACCTTC. Using reference TRBV5-4 and TRBJ1-2 for the parts outside the CDR3, the full variable domain is ETGVTQSPTHLIKTRGQQVTLRCSSQSGHNTVSWYQQALGQGPQFIFQYYREEENGRGNFPPRFSGLQFPNYSSELNVNALELDDSALYLCASSGPGQPYGYTFGSGTRLTVV.

The J gene is TRBJ1-2, the V gene TRBV15; D is uncertain. The V gene lost 0 bases and the J gene lost 14 bases, with 16 bases spanning the gap. The CDR3 extends over 13 amino acids. Germline V gives CDR1 LNHNV, CDR2 YYDKDF (reference sequence). The chain's CDR3 is CATSREGKGGRTF. The DNA of the CDR3 is TGTGCCACCAGCAGAGAGGGTAAGGGAGGTCGGACCTTC.

The V and J genes are TRBV6-5 and TRBJ2-7; 11 bases are shared with TRBD2. The CDR3 extends over 14 amino acids. Germline V gene lookup returns CDR1 MNHEY and CDR2 SVGAGI. V was clipped by 6 bases and J by 5 bases; unmatched bases: 6. This CDR3 reads CASRALAGAHEQYF. As DNA, the CDR3 is TGTGCCAGCAGGGCACTAGCGGGGGCCCACGAGCAGTACTTC.

This clone has more than one count but fewer than ten. An end of the junction differs from the germline gene, which may be a read error. This sequence joins TRBV5-1 and TRBJ1-1; 7 bases fit TRBD1. CDR1 and CDR2 from the germline V gene are SGHRS and YFSETQ. This CDR3 region has 17 residues. CDR3 nucleotide sequence: TGCGCCAGCAGCCATGGTGGGGACAGCAAAGCGAACACTCAAGCTTTCTTT. Amino acid sequence: CASSHGGDSKANTQAFF.

The V and J genes are TRBV7-6 and TRBJ2-3, with TRBD1 as a possible D gene (6 bases). CDR1 is SGHVS, CDR2 FNYEAQ, per germline. This CDR3 comprises 14 residues. Trimming removed 5 bases at V and 4 bases at J, with 13 bases between. The CDR3: CASSPQGTSDTQYF. The CDR3 DNA reads TGTGCCAGCAGCCCTCAAGGGACATCAGATACGCAGTATTTT.

This clone came up a few times. A junction end diverges from the germline sequence, so it may reflect a read error. The chain has TRBV5-5 and TRBJ1-4, with TRBD1 matching over 9 bases. Germline V gives CDR1 SGHKS, CDR2 YYEKEE (reference sequence). This CDR3 comprises 15 residues. The CDR3 reads CASSSNGQGRSTLVF. The CDR3 DNA is TGTGCCAGCAGCTCCAACGGACAGGGGAGGAGTACGCTGGTTTTT. The variable domain in full, with the rest retrieved from reference TRBV5-5 and TRBJ1-4, is DAGVTQSPTHLIKTRGQQVTLRCSPISGHKSVSWYQQVLGQGPQFIFQYYEKEERGRGNFPDRFSARQFPNYSSELNVNALLLGDSALYLCASSSNGQGRSTLVFGSGTQLSVL.

This chain links TRBV7-8 with TRBJ2-5; 7 bases match TRBD1. Trimming cost V 5 bases and J 1 base; bases outside gene matches: 4. The germline V gene has CDR1 SGHVS and CDR2 FQNEAQ. CDR3 length: 14 residues. CDR3 sequence reads: CASSPHRGQETQYF. In DNA, the CDR3 is TGTGCCAGCAGCCCCCACAGGGGCCAAGAGACCCAGTACTTC.

This clone occurred a few times. The chain carries TRBV20-1 and TRBJ1-2; a weak D match, TRBD1 (6 bases). Trimming shortened V by 4 bases and J by 4 bases, and 7 bases separated the two germline ends. The CDR3 consists of 11 residues. In germline, CDR1 is DFQATT, CDR2 SNEGSKA (reference sequence). The CDR3, as DNA: TGCAGTGCTAAACAGGGCTATGGCTACACCTTC. Amino acids: CSAKQGYGYTF.

This rearrangement joins TRBV5-4 to TRBJ2-3; possibly TRBD1 for D (5 bases). The CDR3 totals 16 residues. Germline CDR1 SGHNT, CDR2 YYREEE (reference sequence). Trimming stripped 1 base from V and 6 bases from J, with 18 bases between. The CDR3 sequence is CASSLRRGGIEDTQYF. DNA of the CDR3: TGTGCCAGCAGCTTGCGTAGGGGCGGAATAGAGGATACGCAGTATTTT.

This chain connects TRBV27 to TRBJ1-4; possibly TRBD1 for D (6 bases). Germline V gene sequence: CDR1 MNHEY, CDR2 SMNVEV (reference sequence). This CDR3 has 14 residues. Trimming shortened V by 6 bases and J by 8 bases, and 16 bases separated the two germline ends. The CDR3 sequence: CASSGTRGLEKLFF. As DNA, the CDR3 is TGTGCCAGCAGCGGGACAAGGGGCTTGGAAAAACTGTTTTTT.

V usage is TRBV15 and J usage is TRBJ2-7; no clear D gene. The V end lost 5 bases, the J end lost 3 bases, and 17 bases lay between the germline ends. CDR1 and CDR2 from the germline V gene are LNHNV and YYDKDF (reference sequence). The CDR3 has 15 residues. CDR3 DNA: TGTGCCACCAGCGCCATGCAGCAGGTCGGCTACGAGCAGTACTTC. It is translated as CATSAMQQVGYEQYF.

This chain connects TRBV6-4 to TRBJ2-7; 12 bases are a match to TRBD2. This CDR3 is 15 amino acids long. CDR1 is MRHNA and CDR2 is SNTAGT in the germline V gene. With V trimmed by 6 bases and J by 2 bases, 5 bases remained unmatched. In nucleotides, the CDR3 is TGTGCCAGCAGCCGGACTAGCGGGATACCCTACGAGCAGTACTTC. It codes for CASSRTSGIPYEQYF.

The chain couples TRBV6-1 to TRBJ2-3; TRBD2 aligns across 8 bases. In germline, CDR1 is MNHNS, CDR2 SASEGT. The CDR3 has 16 amino acids. J was trimmed by 3 bases and V by 0 bases; bases with no gene match: 5. The CDR3 region is CASSEARGGGTDTQYF. CDR3 nucleotide sequence: TGTGCCAGCAGTGAAGCGAGGGGCGGGGGGACAGATACGCAGTATTTT.

J is TRBJ2-1 and V is TRBV6-1; maybe TRBD1 (8 bases). This CDR3 comprises 15 residues. V gave up 5 bases and J gave up 7 bases, with 18 bases separating them. Per the germline V gene, CDR1 is MNHNS and CDR2 is SASEGT. The CDR3 nucleotides are TGTGCCAGCAGTAGAACAGGGGGGGGAATGAATGAGCAGTTCTTC. Its translation: CASSRTGGGMNEQFF.

V usage is TRBV9 and J usage is TRBJ1-2; perhaps TRBD1 as D (5 bases). The CDR3 covers 15 residues. Between the trimmed V and J ends, which lost 0 bases and 4 bases, there was a span of 13 bases. The germline V gene has CDR1 SGDLS and CDR2 YYNGEE. CDR3 in DNA: TGTGCCAGCAGCGTAGGGTTTCGGGGGGGCTATGGCTACACCTTC. This codes for CASSVGFRGGYGYTF. The complete variable domain, with remaining parts taken from reference TRBV9 and TRBJ1-2, reads DSGVTQTPKHLITATGQRVTLRCSPRSGDLSVYWYQQSLDQGLQFLIQYYNGEERAKGNILERFSAQQFPDLHSELNLSSLELGDSALYFCASSVGFRGGYGYTFGSGTRLTVV.

The V and J genes are TRBV5-5 and TRBJ1-2, with 9 bases matching TRBD1. This CDR3 has 16 residues. Germline V gives CDR1 SGHKS, CDR2 YYEKEE (reference sequence). The ends lost 0 bases at V and 8 bases at J; junction bases unmatched: 11. CDR3 loop: CASSLDTAGQGYGYTF. CDR3 DNA sequence: TGTGCCAGCAGCTTGGATACCGCGGGACAGGGATACGGCTACACCTTC.

This sequence joins TRBV30 and TRBJ2-4; TRBD2 matches 10 bases. V shed 2 bases and J 1 base; nucleotides not matched to a gene: 11. CDR1 and CDR2 (germline): GTSNPN, SVGIG (reference sequence). The CDR3 length is 18 residues. Here the CDR3 reads CAWSSPLAGVRAKNIQYF. In nucleotides, the CDR3 is TGTGCCTGGAGTTCACCTCTAGCGGGAGTTCGCGCCAAAAACATTCAGTACTTC.

The rearrangement joins TRBV27 to TRBJ2-5; 12 positions match TRBD1. After removal of 6 bases from V and 5 bases from J, the junction contained 13 bases not matched to a gene. Germline values: CDR1 MNHEY, CDR2 SMNVEV (reference sequence). The CDR3 runs to 17 residues. CDR3 DNA sequence: TGTGCCAGCAGAAAGACAGCAGGGACAGGGGGCGGGGAGACCCAGTACTTC. This translates into CASRKTAGTGGGETQYF.

The chain combines TRBV7-9 with TRBJ1-1, with 7 bases lining up with TRBD1. In germline, CDR1 is SEHNR, CDR2 FQNEAQ (reference sequence). V lost 5 bases to trimming and J lost 4 bases; unmatched junction nucleotides: 7. This CDR3 is 14 amino acids long. This CDR3 is CASSRQGGATEAFF. CDR3 nucleotides: TGTGCCAGCAGCCGACAGGGTGGGGCCACTGAAGCTTTCTTT.